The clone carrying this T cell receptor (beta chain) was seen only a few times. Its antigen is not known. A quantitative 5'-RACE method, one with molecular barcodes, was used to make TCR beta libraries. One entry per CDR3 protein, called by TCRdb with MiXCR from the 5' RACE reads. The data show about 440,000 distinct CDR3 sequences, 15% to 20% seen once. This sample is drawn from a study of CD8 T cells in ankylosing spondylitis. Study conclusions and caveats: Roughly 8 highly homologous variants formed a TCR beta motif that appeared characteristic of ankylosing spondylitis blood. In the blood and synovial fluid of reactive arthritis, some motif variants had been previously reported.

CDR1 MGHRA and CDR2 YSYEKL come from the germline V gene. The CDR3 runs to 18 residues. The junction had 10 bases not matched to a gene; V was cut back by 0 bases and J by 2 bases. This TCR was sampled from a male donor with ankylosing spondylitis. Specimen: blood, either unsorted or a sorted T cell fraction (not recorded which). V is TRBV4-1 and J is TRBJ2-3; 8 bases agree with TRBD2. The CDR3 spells CASSQESGGVTFTDTQYF. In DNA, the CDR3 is TGCGCCAGCAGCCAAGAATCGGGGGGGGTAACATTCACAGATACGCAGTATTTT.